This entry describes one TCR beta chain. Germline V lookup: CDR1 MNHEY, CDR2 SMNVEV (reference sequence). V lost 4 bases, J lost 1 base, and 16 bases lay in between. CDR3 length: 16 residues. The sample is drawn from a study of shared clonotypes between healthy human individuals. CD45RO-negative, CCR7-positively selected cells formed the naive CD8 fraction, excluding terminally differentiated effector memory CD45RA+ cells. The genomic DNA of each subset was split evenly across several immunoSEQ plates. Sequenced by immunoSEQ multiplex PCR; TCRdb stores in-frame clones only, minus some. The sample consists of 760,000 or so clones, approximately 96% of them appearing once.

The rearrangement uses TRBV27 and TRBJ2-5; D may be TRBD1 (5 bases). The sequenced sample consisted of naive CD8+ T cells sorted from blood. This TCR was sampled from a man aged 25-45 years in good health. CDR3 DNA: TGTGCCAGCAGTTCCATCTCGGACACTCTCCAAGAGACCCAGTACTTC. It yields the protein CASSSISDTLQETQYF.